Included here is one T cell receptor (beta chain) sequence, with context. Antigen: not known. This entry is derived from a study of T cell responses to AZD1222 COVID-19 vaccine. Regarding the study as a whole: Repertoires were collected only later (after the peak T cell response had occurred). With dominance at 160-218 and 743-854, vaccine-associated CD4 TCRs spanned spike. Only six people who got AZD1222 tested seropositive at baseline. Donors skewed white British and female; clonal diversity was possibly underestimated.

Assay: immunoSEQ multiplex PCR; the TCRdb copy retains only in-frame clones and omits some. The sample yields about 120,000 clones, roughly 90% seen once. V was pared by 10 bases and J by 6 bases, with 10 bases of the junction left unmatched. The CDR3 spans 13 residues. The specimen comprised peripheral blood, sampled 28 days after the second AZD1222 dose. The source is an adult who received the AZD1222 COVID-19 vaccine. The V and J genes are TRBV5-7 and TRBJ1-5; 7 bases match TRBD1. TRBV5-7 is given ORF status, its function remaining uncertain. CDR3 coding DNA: TGTGCCCCGAAGGGGGCGCTTGGTCAGCCCCAGCATTTT. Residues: CAPKGALGQPQHF.